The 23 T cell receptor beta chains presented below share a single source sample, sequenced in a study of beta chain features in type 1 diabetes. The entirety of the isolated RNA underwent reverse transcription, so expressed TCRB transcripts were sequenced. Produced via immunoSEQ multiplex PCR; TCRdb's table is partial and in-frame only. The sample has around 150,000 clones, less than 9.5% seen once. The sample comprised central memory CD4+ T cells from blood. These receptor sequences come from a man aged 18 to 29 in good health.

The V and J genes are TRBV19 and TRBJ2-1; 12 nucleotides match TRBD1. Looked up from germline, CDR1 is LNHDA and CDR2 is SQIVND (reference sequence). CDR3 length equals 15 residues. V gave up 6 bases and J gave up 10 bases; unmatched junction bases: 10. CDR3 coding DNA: TGTGCCAGTAGGAGGCCGGGACAGGGGGCTGACGAGCAGTTCTTC. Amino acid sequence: CASRRPGQGADEQFF.

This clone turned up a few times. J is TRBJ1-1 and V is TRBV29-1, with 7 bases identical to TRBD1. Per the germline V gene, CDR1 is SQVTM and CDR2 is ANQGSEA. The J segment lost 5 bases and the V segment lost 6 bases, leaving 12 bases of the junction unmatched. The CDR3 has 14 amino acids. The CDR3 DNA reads TGCAGCGTAGCCCGACAGGGAAGTTGGACTGAAGCTTTCTTT. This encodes CSVARQGSWTEAFF.

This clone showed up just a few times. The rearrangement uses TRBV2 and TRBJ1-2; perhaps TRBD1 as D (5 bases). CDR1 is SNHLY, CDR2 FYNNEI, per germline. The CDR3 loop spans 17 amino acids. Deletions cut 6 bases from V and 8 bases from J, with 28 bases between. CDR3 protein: CASRPPSIKDKGVGYTF. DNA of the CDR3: TGTGCCAGCAGACCCCCGTCGATTAAGGACAAGGGTGTGGGCTACACCTTC.

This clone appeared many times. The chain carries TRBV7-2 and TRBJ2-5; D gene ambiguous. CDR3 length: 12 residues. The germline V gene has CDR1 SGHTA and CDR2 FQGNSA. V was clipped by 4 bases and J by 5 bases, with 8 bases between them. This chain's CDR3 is CASSYDRETQYF. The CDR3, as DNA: TGTGCCAGCAGCTATGATCGGGAGACCCAGTACTTC.

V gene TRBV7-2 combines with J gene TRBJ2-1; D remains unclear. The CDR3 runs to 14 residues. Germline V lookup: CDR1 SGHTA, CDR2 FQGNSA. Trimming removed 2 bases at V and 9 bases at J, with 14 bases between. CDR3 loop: CASSLQLHYSEQFF. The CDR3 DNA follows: TGTGCCAGCAGCTTACAGCTCCACTATAGTGAGCAGTTCTTC.

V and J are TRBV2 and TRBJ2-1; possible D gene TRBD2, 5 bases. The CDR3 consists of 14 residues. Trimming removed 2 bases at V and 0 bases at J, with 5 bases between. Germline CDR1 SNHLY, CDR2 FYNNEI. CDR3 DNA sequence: TGTGCCAGCAGTGAACTAGCCTCCTACAATGAGCAGTTCTTC. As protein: CASSELASYNEQFF.

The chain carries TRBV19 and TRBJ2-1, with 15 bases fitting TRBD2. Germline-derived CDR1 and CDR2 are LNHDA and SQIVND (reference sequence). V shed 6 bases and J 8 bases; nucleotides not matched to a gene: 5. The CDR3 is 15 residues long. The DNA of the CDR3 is TGTGCCAGTAGAACGGGACTAGCGGGGGGAGATGAGCAGTTCTTC. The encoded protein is CASRTGLAGGDEQFF. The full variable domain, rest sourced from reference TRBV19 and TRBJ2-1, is DGGITQSPKYLFRKEGQNVTLSCEQNLNHDAMYWYRQDPGQGLRLIYYSQIVNDFQKGDIAEGYSVSREKKESFPLTVTSAQKNPTAFYLCASRTGLAGGDEQFFGPGTRLTVL.

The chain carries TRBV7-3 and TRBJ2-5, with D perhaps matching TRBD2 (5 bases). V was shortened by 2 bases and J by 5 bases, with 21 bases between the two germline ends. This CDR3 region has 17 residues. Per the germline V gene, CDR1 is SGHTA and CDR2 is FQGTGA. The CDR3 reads CASSLDGHGSPWETQYF. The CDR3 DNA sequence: TGTGCCAGCAGCTTAGATGGGCATGGGAGTCCGTGGGAGACCCAGTACTTC.

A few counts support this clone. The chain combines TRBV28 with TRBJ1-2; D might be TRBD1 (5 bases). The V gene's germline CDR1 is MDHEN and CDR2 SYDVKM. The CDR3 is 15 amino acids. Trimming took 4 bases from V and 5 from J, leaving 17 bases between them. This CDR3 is CASSSLFGGAYGYTF. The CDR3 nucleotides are TGTGCCAGCAGTTCCTTGTTTGGAGGGGCTTATGGCTACACCTTC.

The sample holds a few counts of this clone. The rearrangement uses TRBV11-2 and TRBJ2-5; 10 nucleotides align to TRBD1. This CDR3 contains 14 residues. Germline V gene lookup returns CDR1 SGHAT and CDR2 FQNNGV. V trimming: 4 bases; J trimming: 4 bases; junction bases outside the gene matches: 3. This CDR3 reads CASSYRTGGETQYF. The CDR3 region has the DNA TGTGCCAGCAGCTACAGGACAGGGGGAGAGACCCAGTACTTC.

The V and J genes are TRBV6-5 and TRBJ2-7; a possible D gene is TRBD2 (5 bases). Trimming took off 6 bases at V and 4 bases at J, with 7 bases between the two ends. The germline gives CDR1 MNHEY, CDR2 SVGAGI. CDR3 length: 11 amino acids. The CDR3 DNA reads TGTGCCAGCAGGGACTCGTACGAGCAGTACTTC. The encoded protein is CASRDSYEQYF.

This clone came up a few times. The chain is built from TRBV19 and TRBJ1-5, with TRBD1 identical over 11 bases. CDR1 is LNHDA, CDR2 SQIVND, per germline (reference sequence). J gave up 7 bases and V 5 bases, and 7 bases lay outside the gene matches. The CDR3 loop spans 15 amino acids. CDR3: CASSLGTGGKQPQHF. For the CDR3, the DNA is TGTGCCAGTAGTCTGGGGACAGGGGGGAAGCAGCCCCAGCATTTT.

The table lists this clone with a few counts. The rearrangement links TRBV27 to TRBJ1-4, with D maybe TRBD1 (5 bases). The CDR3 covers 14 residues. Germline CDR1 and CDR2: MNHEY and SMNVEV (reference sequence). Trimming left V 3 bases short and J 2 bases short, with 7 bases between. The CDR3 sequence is CASSFDSTNEKLFF. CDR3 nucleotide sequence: TGTGCCAGCAGTTTTGACAGTACTAATGAAAAACTGTTTTTT.

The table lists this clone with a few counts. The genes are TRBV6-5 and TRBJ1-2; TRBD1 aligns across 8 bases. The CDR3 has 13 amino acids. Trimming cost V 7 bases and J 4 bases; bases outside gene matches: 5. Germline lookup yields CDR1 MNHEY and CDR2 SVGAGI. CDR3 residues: CASTGGAFYGYTF. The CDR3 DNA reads TGTGCCAGCACAGGGGGCGCCTTCTATGGCTACACCTTC.

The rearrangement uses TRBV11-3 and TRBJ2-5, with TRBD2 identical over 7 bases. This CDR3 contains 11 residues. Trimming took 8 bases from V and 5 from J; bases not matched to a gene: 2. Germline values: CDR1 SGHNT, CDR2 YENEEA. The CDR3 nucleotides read TGTGCCAGCTCCGGGGGGGAGACCCAGTACTTC. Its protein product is CASSGGETQYF.

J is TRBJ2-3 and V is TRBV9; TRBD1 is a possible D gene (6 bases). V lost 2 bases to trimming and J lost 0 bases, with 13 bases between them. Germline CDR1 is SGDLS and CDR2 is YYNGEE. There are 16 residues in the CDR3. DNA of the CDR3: TGTGCCAGCAGCGTCGGGAACAGGGCTAGCACAGATACGCAGTATTTT. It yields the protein CASSVGNRASTDTQYF.

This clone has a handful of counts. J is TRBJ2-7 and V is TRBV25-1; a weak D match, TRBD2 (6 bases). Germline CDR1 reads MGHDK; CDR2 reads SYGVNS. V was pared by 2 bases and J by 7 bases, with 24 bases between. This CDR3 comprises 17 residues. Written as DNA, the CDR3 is TGTGCCAGCAGTGAACACGGAACCGGGGGACCCACGGGGGAGCAGTACTTC. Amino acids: CASSEHGTGGPTGEQYF.

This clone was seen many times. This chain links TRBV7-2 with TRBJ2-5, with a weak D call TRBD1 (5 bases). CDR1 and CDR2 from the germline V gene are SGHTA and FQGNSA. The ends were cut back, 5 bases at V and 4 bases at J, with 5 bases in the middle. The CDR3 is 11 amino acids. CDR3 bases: TGTGCCAGCAGCGGGGCAGAGACCCAGTACTTC. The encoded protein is CASSGAETQYF. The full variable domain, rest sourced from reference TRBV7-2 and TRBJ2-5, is GAGVSQSPSNKVTEKGKDVELRCDPISGHTALYWYRQSLGQGLEFLIYFQGNSAPDKSGLPSDRFSAERTGGSVSTLTIQRTQQEDSAVYLCASSGAETQYFGPGTRLLVL.

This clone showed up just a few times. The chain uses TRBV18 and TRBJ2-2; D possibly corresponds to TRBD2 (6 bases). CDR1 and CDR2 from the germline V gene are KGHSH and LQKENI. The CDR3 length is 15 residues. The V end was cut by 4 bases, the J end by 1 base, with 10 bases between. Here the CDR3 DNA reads TGTGCCAGCTCACAGACTAGGGGGAACACCGGGGAGCTGTTTTTT. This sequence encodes CASSQTRGNTGELFF.

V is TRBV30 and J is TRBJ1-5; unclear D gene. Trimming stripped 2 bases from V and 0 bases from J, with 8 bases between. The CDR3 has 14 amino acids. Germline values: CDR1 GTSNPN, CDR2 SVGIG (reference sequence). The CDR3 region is CAWSPHYSNQPQHF. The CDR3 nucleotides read TGTGCCTGGAGTCCCCACTATAGCAATCAGCCCCAGCATTTT.

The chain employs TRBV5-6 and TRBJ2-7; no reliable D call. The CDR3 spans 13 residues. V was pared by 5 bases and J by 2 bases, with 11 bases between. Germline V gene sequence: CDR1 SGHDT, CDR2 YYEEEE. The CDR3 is CASSLYRAYEQYF. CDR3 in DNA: TGTGCCAGCAGTTTGTATCGTGCCTACGAGCAGTACTTC.

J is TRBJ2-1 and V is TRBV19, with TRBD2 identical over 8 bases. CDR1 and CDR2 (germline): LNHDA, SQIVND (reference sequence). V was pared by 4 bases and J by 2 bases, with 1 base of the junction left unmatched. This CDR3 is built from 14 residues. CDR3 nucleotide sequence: TGTGCCAGTAGTAAGGGACTAGCCTACAATGAGCAGTTCTTC. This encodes CASSKGLAYNEQFF. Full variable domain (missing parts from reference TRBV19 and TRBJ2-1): DGGITQSPKYLFRKEGQNVTLSCEQNLNHDAMYWYRQDPGQGLRLIYYSQIVNDFQKGDIAEGYSVSREKKESFPLTVTSAQKNPTAFYLCASSKGLAYNEQFFGPGTRLTVL.

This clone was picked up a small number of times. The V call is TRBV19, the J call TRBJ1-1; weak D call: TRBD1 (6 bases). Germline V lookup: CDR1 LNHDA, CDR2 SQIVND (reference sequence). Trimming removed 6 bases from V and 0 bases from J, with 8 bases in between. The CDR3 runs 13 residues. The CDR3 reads CASRYRVNTEAFF. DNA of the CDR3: TGTGCCAGTAGGTACAGGGTGAACACTGAAGCTTTCTTT.